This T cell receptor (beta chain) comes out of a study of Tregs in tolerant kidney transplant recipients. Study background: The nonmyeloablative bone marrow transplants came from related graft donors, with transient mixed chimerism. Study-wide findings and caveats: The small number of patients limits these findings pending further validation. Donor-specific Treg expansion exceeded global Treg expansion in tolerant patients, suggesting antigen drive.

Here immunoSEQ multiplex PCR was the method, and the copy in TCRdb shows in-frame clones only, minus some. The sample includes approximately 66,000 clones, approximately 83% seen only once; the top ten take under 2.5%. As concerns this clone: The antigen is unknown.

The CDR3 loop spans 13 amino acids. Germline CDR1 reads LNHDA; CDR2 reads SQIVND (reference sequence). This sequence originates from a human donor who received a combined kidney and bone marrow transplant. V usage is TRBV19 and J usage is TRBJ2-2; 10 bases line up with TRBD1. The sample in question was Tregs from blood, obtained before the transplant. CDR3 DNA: TGTGCTTCCGGGACAGGGGCCACCGGGGAGCTGTTTTTT. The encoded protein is CASGTGATGELFF.